This T cell receptor beta chain was found in a study of T cell responses to AZD1222 COVID-19 vaccine. This CDR3 region has 13 residues. Germline CDR1 and CDR2: LNHNV and YYDKDF (reference sequence). V was clipped by 5 bases and J by 5 bases, with 12 bases between them. TCRdb keeps only in-frame clones here, not all; method: immunoSEQ multiplex PCR. This table holds tens of thousands of clones, about 89% found once. This clone was recorded only once. Specimen: peripheral blood, collected on day 0 of AZD1222 vaccination. The chain employs TRBV15 and TRBJ2-5; D is undetermined. The sequence derives from an adult in good health. The CDR3 DNA reads as TGTGCCACCAGCCCGGGTAGGGCCGAGACCCAGTACTTC. It codes for CATSPGRAETQYF.